The 19 T cell receptor beta chains below all came from one sample that was sequenced in a study of response to subunit inactivated influenza vaccine. TCRdb redid the calling of the RT-PCR reads with MiXCR, one entry per CDR3 protein. This sample carries around 160,000 distinct CDR3 sequences, around 9.9% of them seen once, and the ten largest clones take roughly 12%. The specimen was non-naive T cells sorted from PBMCs, collected 40 to 50 days after vaccination. These receptors were taken from a man in his fifties who received an inactivated influenza vaccine.

The chain combines TRBV18 with TRBJ1-2, with TRBD1 matching 7 bases. The V and J ends lost 4 bases and 1 base, in that order; junction bases with no gene match: 3. This CDR3 region has 14 residues. Germline V gene data show CDR1 as KGHSH and CDR2 as LQKENI. Here the CDR3 reads CASSLDRDNYGYTF. The CDR3 nucleotides are TGTGCCAGCTCACTCGACAGGGATAACTATGGCTACACCTTC.

The count of this clonotype is one. A single base separates this from a much larger clone, so it may be a read error. The chain employs TRBV12-3 or TRBV12-4 and TRBJ1-2; no reliable D call. CDR3 length equals 12 residues. The V gene lost 6 bases and the J gene lost 5 bases, with 10 bases spanning the gap. CDR3 in amino acids: CASSKVGYGYTF. The CDR3 nucleotides read TGTGCCAGCAGCAAGGTCGGTTATGGCTACACCTTC.

The gene calls are TRBV11-2 and TRBJ1-1; D gene unclear. CDR3 size: 14 residues. Germline lookup yields CDR1 SGHAT and CDR2 FQNNGV. Trimming took off 0 bases at V and 3 bases at J, with 8 bases between the two ends. The CDR3, as DNA: TGTGCCAGCAGCTTAGATGGGCAGTACACTGAAGCTTTCTTT. Its protein product is CASSLDGQYTEAFF.

The table lists this clonotype with a few counts. CDR3 sequence: CASSFLAGGGNEQFF. The CDR3 DNA sequence: TGCGCCAGCAGCTTTTTGGCGGGAGGGGGCAATGAGCAGTTCTTC. The rearrangement uses TRBV5-1 and TRBJ2-1; 9 nucleotides agree with TRBD2. This CDR3 spans 15 amino acids. Trimming removed 2 bases from V and 6 bases from J; junction bases left unmatched: 6. Looked up from germline, CDR1 is SGHRS and CDR2 is YFSETQ. Based on the CDR3 plus reference TRBV5-1 and TRBJ2-1, the full variable domain is KAGVTQTPRYLIKTRGQQVTLSCSPISGHRSVSWYQQTPGQGLQFLFEYFSETQRNKGNFPGRFSGRQFSNSRSEMNVSTLELGDSALYLCASSFLAGGGNEQFFGPGTRLTVL.

This clonotype was seen more than once but under ten times. This chain joins TRBV20-1 and TRBJ1-1, with TRBD1 as a possible D gene (5 bases). V lost 6 bases to trimming and J lost 1 base, with 15 bases between them. Germline CDR1 and CDR2: DFQATT and SNEGSKA (reference sequence). This CDR3 is built from 14 residues. The CDR3 DNA reads TGCAGTGCCAGGGTGACAACCCCGAACACTGAAGCTTTCTTT. It yields the protein CSARVTTPNTEAFF.

The table lists this clonotype with a few counts. The chain employs TRBV5-1 and TRBJ2-2; tentatively, D is TRBD2 (5 bases). Trimming took off 4 bases at V and 6 bases at J, with 16 bases between the two ends. Germline V gene sequence: CDR1 SGHRS, CDR2 YFSETQ. This CDR3 has 15 amino acids. The CDR3 bases are TGCGCCAGCAGCGGGGAACTAGTAAAGGCCGGGGAGCTGTTTTTT. It translates to CASSGELVKAGELFF. Combining the CDR3 with reference TRBV5-1 and TRBJ2-2 gives the whole variable domain KAGVTQTPRYLIKTRGQQVTLSCSPISGHRSVSWYQQTPGQGLQFLFEYFSETQRNKGNFPGRFSGRQFSNSRSEMNVSTLELGDSALYLCASSGELVKAGELFFGEGSRLTVL.

This clonotype was picked up a small number of times. This chain links TRBV5-1 with TRBJ2-1, with TRBD2 identical over 9 bases. Germline V gene sequence: CDR1 SGHRS, CDR2 YFSETQ. CDR3 size: 17 residues. Trimming cost V 4 bases and J 7 bases; bases outside gene matches: 15. CDR3 DNA sequence: TGCGCCAGCAGCCCTGACACTGGCGGGGGGGCCCAGAATGAGCAGTTCTTC. Amino acid sequence: CASSPDTGGGAQNEQFF.

This clonotype was found many times. The chain links TRBV7-2 to TRBJ1-3, with D perhaps matching TRBD1 (5 bases). Germline CDR1 is SGHTA and CDR2 is FQGNSA. This CDR3 is 14 amino acids long. V lost 7 bases and J lost 3, with 13 bases in between. The DNA of the CDR3 is TGTGCCAGCAATCCTCAGGGACTTGGAAACACCATATATTTT. It specifies CASNPQGLGNTIYF.

The table lists this clonotype with many counts. The V gene is TRBV2, the J gene TRBJ2-2; a weak D match, TRBD2 (6 bases). Trimming pared 4 bases from V and 2 bases from J, leaving 8 bases between. The CDR3 is 14 amino acids. Germline loops: CDR1 SNHLY, CDR2 FYNNEI. CDR3 in DNA: TGTGCCAGCAGTGCTAGCGCCAACACCGGGGAGCTGTTTTTT. This encodes CASSASANTGELFF.

This clonotype showed up just a few times. V and J are TRBV7-9 and TRBJ2-7; perhaps TRBD1 as D (6 bases). The ends were cut back, 5 bases at V and 3 bases at J, with 8 bases in the middle. Germline loops: CDR1 SEHNR, CDR2 FQNEAQ (reference sequence). The CDR3 sequence is 12 residues long. CDR3 region: CASSRTVYEQYF. The DNA of the CDR3 is TGTGCCAGCAGCCGGACAGTCTACGAGCAGTACTTC.

In this sample, this clonotype turned up many times. The genes are TRBV11-2 and TRBJ2-3; a weak D match, TRBD1 (7 bases). Trimming stripped 5 bases from V and 2 bases from J, with 23 bases between. This CDR3 comprises 18 residues. Germline V gene lookup returns CDR1 SGHAT and CDR2 FQNNGV. The CDR3 DNA follows: TGTGCCAGCAGCCCCCTCAGGGGGGACGTCTTTTACACAGATACGCAGTATTTT. Protein: CASSPLRGDVFYTDTQYF. Full variable domain (missing parts from reference TRBV11-2 and TRBJ2-3): EAGVAQSPRYKIIEKRQSVAFWCNPISGHATLYWYQQILGQGPKLLIQFQNNGVVDDSQLPKDRFSAERLKGVDSTLKIQPAKLEDSAVYLCASSPLRGDVFYTDTQYFGPGTRLTVL.

This clonotype was detected only a few times. The CDR3 spells CASSPVLGGGTEAFF. CDR3 DNA sequence: TGCGCCAGCAGCCCCGTTTTAGGGGGTGGCACTGAAGCTTTCTTT. This chain connects TRBV5-1 to TRBJ1-1; tentatively, D is TRBD1 (6 bases). The germline V gene has CDR1 SGHRS and CDR2 YFSETQ. Between the trimmed V and J ends, which lost 4 bases and 4 bases, there was a span of 17 bases. The CDR3 extends over 15 amino acids.

This clonotype was picked up many times. This sequence joins TRBV29-1 and TRBJ2-1, with 7 bases identical to TRBD1. The CDR3 is 14 residues long. Per germline, CDR1 SQVTM and CDR2 ANQGSEA. V lost 8 bases to trimming and J lost 0 bases; unmatched junction nucleotides: 7. The CDR3 is CSFRQGSSYNEQFF. The CDR3 nucleotides are TGCAGCTTTCGACAGGGAAGCTCCTACAATGAGCAGTTCTTC.

The chain carries TRBV28 and TRBJ2-1; maybe TRBD2 (7 bases). The CDR3 covers 17 residues. Germline lookup yields CDR1 MDHEN and CDR2 SYDVKM. Between the trimmed V and J ends, which lost 10 bases and 0 bases, there was a span of 22 bases. The CDR3, as DNA: TGTGCCACCTCTCTGCGGGGGCATGATCCCTCCTACAATGAGCAGTTCTTC. Its protein is CATSLRGHDPSYNEQFF. Using reference TRBV28 and TRBJ2-1 for the parts outside the CDR3, the full variable domain is DVKVTQSSRYLVKRTGEKVFLECVQDMDHENMFWYRQDPGLGLRLIYFSYDVKMKEKGDIPEGYSVSREKKERFSLILESASTNQTSMYLCATSLRGHDPSYNEQFFGPGTRLTVL.

The V call is TRBV12-3 or TRBV12-4, the J call TRBJ2-5; a possible D gene is TRBD2 (6 bases). This CDR3 has 14 residues. V gave up 5 bases and J gave up 5 bases, with 15 bases separating them. The CDR3 DNA reads TGTGCCAGCAGTATAATGGCAGGGAGGGAGACCCAGTACTTC. It encodes CASSIMAGRETQYF.

The CDR3 region has the DNA TGTGCCAGCTCGCGGATGACTAGCGGGGGGCTCGAGCAGTACTTC. This sequence encodes CASSRMTSGGLEQYF. This chain links TRBV18 with TRBJ2-7; the match to TRBD2 covers 13 bases. Germline trimming cut 6 bases from V and 6 bases from J; bases unmatched to any gene: 8. CDR1 and CDR2 (germline): KGHSH, LQKENI. The CDR3 totals 15 residues.

V usage is TRBV6-2 or TRBV6-3 and J usage is TRBJ2-1; tentatively, D is TRBD2 (7 bases). Germline CDR1 is MNHEY and CDR2 is SVGEGT. V was trimmed by 7 bases and J by 7 bases, leaving 20 bases between them. The CDR3 is 15 amino acids. For the CDR3, the DNA is TGTGCCAGCAACTTCGGGGGGCAGGGGAAGAATGAGCAGTTCTTC. Encoded protein: CASNFGGQGKNEQFF.

Many counts were recorded for this clonotype. The rearrangement uses TRBV12-3 or TRBV12-4 and TRBJ2-1; tentatively, D is TRBD2 (7 bases). The CDR3 extends over 17 amino acids. Trimming stripped 2 bases from V and 2 bases from J, with 16 bases between. This CDR3 is CASSLSLGGGPYNEQFF. The CDR3 nucleotides are TGTGCCAGCAGTTTATCGCTTGGCGGGGGCCCCTACAATGAGCAGTTCTTC.

This clonotype was observed many times. V usage is TRBV28 and J usage is TRBJ2-4, with 10 bases matching TRBD2. The CDR3 is made up of 15 amino acids. Germline V lookup: CDR1 MDHEN, CDR2 SYDVKM. Losses at the gene ends were 2 bases for V and 3 bases for J; bases not matched to a gene: 1. DNA of the CDR3: TGTGCCAGCAGTTTACCTAGCGGGAGCAAAAACATTCAGTACTTC. Translation: CASSLPSGSKNIQYF.